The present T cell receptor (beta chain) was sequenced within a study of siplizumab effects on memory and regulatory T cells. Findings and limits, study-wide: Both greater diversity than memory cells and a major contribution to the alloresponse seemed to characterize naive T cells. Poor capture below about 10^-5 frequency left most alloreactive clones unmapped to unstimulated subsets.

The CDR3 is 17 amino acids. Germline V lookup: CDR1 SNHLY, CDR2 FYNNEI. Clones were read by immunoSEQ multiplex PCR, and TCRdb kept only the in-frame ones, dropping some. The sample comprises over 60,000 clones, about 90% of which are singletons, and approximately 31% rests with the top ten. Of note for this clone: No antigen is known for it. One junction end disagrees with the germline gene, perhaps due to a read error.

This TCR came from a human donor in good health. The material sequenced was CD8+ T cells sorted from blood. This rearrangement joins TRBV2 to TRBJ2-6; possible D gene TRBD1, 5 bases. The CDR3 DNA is TGTGCCAGCAGGGAAGGCCGACAGCTCTCTGGGGCCAACGTCCTGACTTTC. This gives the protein CASREGRQLSGANVLTF.